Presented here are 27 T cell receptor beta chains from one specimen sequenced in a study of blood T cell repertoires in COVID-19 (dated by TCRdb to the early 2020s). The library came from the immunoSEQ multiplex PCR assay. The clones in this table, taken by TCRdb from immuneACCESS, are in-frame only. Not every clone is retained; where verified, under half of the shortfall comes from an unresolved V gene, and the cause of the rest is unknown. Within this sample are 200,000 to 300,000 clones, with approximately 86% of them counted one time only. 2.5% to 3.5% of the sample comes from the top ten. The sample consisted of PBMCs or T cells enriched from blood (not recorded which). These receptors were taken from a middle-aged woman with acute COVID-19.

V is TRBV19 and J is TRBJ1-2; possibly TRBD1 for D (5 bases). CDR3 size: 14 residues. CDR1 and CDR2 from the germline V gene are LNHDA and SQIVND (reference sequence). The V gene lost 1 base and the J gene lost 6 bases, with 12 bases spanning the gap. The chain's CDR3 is CASSIGQNGNGYTF. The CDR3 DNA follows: TGTGCCAGTAGTATAGGACAGAACGGAAATGGCTACACCTTC.

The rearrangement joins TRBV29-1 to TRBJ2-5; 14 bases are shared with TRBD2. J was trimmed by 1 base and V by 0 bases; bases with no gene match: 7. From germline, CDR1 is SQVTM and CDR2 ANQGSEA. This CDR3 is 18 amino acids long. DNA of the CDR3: TGCAGCGTTGAAGATCTTTCGGGACTAGCGGGAGTCCAAGAGACCCAGTACTTC. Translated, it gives CSVEDLSGLAGVQETQYF.

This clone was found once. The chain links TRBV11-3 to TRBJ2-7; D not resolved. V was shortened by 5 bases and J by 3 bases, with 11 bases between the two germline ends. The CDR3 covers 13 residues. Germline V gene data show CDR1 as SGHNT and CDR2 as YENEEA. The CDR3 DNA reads TGTGCCAGCAGCGATGACAACAACTACGAGCAGTACTTC. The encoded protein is CASSDDNNYEQYF.

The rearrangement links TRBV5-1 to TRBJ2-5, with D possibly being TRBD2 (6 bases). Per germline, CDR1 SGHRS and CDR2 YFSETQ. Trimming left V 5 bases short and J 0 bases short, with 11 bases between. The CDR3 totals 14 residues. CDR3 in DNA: TGCGCCAGCAGAAATCGGGAGTACCAAGAGACCCAGTACTTC. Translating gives CASRNREYQETQYF.

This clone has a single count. CDR3 in DNA: TGTGCCAGCTCACCATCCGGGACAGGGGATGGCTACACCTTC. Translation gives CASSPSGTGDGYTF. The rearrangement joins TRBV18 to TRBJ1-2, with 10 bases that match TRBD1. CDR3 length: 14 amino acids. The germline V gene has CDR1 KGHSH and CDR2 LQKENI. Unmatched junction bases numbered 3, after V lost 2 bases and J lost 6 bases.

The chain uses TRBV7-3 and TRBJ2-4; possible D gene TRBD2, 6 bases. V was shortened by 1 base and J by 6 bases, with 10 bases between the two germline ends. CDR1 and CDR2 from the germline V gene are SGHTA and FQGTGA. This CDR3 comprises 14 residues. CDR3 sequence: CASSLSSAGNIQYF. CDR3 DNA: TGTGCCAGCAGCTTAAGTTCAGCGGGAAACATTCAGTACTTC.

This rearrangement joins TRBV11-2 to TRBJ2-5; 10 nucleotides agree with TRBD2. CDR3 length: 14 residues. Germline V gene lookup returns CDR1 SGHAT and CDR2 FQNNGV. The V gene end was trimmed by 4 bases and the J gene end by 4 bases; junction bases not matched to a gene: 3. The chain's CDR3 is CASSSAGGSETQYF. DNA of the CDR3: TGTGCCAGCAGCTCAGCGGGAGGGTCAGAGACCCAGTACTTC.

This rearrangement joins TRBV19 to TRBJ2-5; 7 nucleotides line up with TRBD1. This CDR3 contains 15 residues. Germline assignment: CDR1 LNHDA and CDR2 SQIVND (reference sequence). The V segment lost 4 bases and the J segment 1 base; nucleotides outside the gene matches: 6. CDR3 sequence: CASSKGQSIQETQYF. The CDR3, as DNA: TGTGCCAGTAGTAAGGGACAGTCTATCCAAGAGACCCAGTACTTC.

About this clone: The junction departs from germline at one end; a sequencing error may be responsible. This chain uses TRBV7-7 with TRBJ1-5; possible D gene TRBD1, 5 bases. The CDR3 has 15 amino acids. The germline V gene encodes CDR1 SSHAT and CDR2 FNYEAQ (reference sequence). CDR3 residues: CASSDSYRSNQPQHF. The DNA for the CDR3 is TGTGCTAGCAGCGACAGCTACCGTAGCAATCAGCCCCAGCATTTT.

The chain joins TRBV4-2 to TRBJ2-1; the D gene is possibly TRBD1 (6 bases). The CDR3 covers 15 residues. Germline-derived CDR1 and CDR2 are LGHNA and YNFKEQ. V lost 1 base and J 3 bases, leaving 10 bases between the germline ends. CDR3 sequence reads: CASSQGQGYYNEQFF. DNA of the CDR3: TGTGCCAGCAGCCAAGGGCAGGGGTACTACAATGAGCAGTTCTTC.

CDR3 nucleotide sequence: TGTGCCAGCAGCCAAGTGGCCAATTCACCCCTCCACTTT. Protein product: CASSQVANSPLHF. V usage is TRBV3-1 (or the pseudogene TRBV3-2) and J usage is TRBJ1-6; no definite D call. Trimming removed 1 base at V and 7 bases at J, with 5 bases between. Germline V gives CDR1 LGHDT, CDR2 YNNKEL (reference sequence). The CDR3 is 13 amino acids.

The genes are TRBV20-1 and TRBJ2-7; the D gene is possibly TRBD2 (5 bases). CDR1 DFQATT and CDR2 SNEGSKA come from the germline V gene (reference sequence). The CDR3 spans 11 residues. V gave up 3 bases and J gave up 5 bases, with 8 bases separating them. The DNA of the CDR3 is TGCAGTGCTAGTTACGGGGACGAGCAGTACTTC. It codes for CSASYGDEQYF.

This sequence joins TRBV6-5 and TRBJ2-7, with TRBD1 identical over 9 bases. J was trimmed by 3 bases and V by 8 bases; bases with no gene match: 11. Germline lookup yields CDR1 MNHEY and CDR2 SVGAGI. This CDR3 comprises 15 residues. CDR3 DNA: TGTGCCAGCTGGGGATCCGGGACAGGGAACTACGAGCAGTACTTC. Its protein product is CASWGSGTGNYEQYF.

In DNA, the CDR3 is TGTGCCAGCAGCCAGTATTCGAGCGAACCGACAGAGACCCAGTACTTC. This encodes CASSQYSSEPTETQYF. The chain employs TRBV4-2 and TRBJ2-5; D not certain. The CDR3 loop spans 16 amino acids. Germline loops: CDR1 LGHNA, CDR2 YNFKEQ. V was pared by 3 bases and J by 4 bases, with 18 bases between.

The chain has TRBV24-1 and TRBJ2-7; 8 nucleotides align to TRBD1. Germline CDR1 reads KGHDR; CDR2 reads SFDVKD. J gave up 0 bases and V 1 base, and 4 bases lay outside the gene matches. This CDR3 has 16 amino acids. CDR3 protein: CATSDFRGQGSYEQYF. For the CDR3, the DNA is TGTGCCACCAGTGATTTCAGGGGGCAGGGCTCCTACGAGCAGTACTTC.

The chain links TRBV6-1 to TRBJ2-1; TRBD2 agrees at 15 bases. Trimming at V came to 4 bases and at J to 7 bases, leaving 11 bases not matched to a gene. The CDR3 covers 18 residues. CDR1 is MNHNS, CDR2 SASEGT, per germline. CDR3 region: CASSGGLAGGRSTNEQFF. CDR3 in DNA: TGTGCCAGCAGTGGGGGACTAGCGGGAGGTCGTAGTACGAATGAGCAGTTCTTC.

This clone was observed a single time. The CDR3 sequence is CASSPGGGYSGNTIYF. CDR3 DNA: TGTGCCAGCAGCCCCGGAGGAGGTTACTCTGGAAACACCATATATTTT. The V call is TRBV3-1 (or the pseudogene TRBV3-2), the J call TRBJ1-3; D is unresolved. CDR3 size: 16 residues. Germline CDR1 LGHDT, CDR2 YNNKEL (reference sequence). V shed 4 bases and J shed 0 bases, with 13 bases lying between them.

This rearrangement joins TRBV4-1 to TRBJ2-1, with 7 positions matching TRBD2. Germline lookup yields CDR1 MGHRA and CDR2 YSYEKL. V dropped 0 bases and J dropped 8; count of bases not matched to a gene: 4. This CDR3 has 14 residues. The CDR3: CASSQDGGSDEQFF. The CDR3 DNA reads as TGCGCCAGCAGCCAAGATGGCGGGAGTGATGAGCAGTTCTTC.

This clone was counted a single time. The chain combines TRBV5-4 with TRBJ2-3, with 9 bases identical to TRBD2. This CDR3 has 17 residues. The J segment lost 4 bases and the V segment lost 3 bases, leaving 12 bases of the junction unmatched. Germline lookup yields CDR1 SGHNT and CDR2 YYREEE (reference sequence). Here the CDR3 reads CASSWGLSGSNPDTQYF. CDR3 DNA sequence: TGTGCCAGCAGCTGGGGCCTTAGCGGGAGCAACCCAGATACGCAGTATTTT.

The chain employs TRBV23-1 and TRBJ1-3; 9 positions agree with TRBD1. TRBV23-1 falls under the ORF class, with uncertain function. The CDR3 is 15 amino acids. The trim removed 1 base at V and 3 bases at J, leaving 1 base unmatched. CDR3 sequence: CASSQLTGGGNTIYF. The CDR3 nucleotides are TGCGCCAGCAGTCAATTGACAGGGGGTGGAAACACCATATATTTT.

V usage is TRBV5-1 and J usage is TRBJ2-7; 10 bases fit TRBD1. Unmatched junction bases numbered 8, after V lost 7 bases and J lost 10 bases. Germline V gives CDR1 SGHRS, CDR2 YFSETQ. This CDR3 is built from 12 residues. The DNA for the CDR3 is TGCGCCAGCTCGGACAGGGGGGCCAATCAGTACTTC. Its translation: CASSDRGANQYF.

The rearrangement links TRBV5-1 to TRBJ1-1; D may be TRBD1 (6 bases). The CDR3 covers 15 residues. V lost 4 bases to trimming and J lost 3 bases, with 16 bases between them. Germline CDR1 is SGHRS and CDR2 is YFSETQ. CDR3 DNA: TGCGCCAGCAGCCAAGGGGGAAGAGCGGACACTGAAGCTTTCTTT. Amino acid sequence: CASSQGGRADTEAFF.

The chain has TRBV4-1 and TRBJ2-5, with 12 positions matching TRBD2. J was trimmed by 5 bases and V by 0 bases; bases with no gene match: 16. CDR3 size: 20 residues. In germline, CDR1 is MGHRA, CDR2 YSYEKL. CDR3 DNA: TGCGCCAGCAGCCAAGATGGGGTCTCCGCGACTAGCGGGAGACACGAGACCCAGTACTTC. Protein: CASSQDGVSATSGRHETQYF.

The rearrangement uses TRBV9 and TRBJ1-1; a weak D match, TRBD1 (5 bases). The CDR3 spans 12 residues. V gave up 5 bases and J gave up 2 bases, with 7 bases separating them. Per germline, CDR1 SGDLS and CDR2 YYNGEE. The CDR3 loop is CASRGANTEAFF. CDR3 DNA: TGTGCCAGCAGAGGGGCCAACACTGAAGCTTTCTTT.

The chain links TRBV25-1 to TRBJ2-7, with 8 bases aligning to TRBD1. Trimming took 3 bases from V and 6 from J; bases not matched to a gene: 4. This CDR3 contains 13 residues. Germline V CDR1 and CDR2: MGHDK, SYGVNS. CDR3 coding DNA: TGTGCCAGCAGTGACAGGGGGCTGGTCGAGCAGTACTTC. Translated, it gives CASSDRGLVEQYF.

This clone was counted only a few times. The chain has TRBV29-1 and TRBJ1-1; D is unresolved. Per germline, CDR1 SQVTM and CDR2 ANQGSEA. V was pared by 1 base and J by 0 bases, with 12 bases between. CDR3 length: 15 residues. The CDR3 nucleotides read TGCAGCGTTGAAGCAACCCGAGGTATGAACACTGAAGCTTTCTTT. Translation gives CSVEATRGMNTEAFF.

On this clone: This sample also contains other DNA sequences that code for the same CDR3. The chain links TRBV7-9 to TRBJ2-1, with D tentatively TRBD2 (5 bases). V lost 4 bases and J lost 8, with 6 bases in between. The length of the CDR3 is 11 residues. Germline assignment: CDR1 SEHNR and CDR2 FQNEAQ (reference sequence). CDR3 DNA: TGTGCCAGCAGCTCGAGGGATGAGCAGTTCTTC. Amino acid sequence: CASSSRDEQFF.